This entry lists 5 T cell receptor beta chains sequenced from one sample in a study of CD8+ T cells in alopecia areata. Extracted RNA was reverse transcribed into cDNA, the sequencing template. Libraries were prepared by immunoSEQ multiplex PCR; TCRdb keeps only in-frame clonotypes and omits some of them. The sample yields 140,000 to 150,000 clones, around 49% seen once. This specimen consisted of CD4+ T cells sorted from blood, obtained at week 0. The receptors come from a human donor with alopecia areata.

The sample holds a few counts of this clone. The chain couples TRBV7-3 to TRBJ1-1, with unresolved D. The V gene lost 6 bases and the J gene lost 0 bases, with 8 bases spanning the gap. The length of the CDR3 is 13 residues. CDR1 and CDR2 (germline): SGHTA, FQGTGA. CDR3 loop: CASRRTVNTEAFF. The CDR3 DNA is TGTGCCAGCAGACGAACAGTGAACACTGAAGCTTTCTTT.

This clone was recorded a few times. The chain carries TRBV6-5 and TRBJ2-1, with D tentatively TRBD2 (5 bases). The V end was cut by 6 bases, the J end by 9 bases, with 9 bases between. This CDR3 has 11 amino acids. Germline V gives CDR1 MNHEY, CDR2 SVGAGI. The DNA of the CDR3 is TGTGCCAGCAGGGACGCGGGTGAGCAGTTCTTC. Its protein is CASRDAGEQFF.

The chain employs TRBV4-1 and TRBJ2-6; no reliable D call. This CDR3 has 14 residues. Germline CDR1 and CDR2: MGHRA and YSYEKL. Deletions cut 2 bases from V and 4 bases from J, with 6 bases between. The CDR3 DNA follows: TGCGCCAGCAGCCAATCGTGGGGGGCCAACGTCCTGACTTTC. Its translation is CASSQSWGANVLTF.

The chain employs TRBV7-3 and TRBJ2-5; 8 nucleotides align to TRBD1. V shed 5 bases and J 4 bases; nucleotides not matched to a gene: 6. Germline lookup yields CDR1 SGHTA and CDR2 FQGTGA. The CDR3 runs to 14 residues. The CDR3, as DNA: TGTGCCAGCAGCCCACTTGGACAGGGAGAGACCCAGTACTTC. Translating gives CASSPLGQGETQYF.

This clone was recorded once. The CDR3 nucleotides read TGTGCCTGGGCTTCCTTTGGAACTGGGGCCAACGTCCTGACTTTC. It translates to CAWASFGTGANVLTF. This chain joins TRBV30 and TRBJ2-6; D is unclear. The germline V and J ends were trimmed by 5 bases and 2 bases, with 13 bases remaining between them. The length of the CDR3 is 15 residues. Germline V CDR1 and CDR2: GTSNPN, SVGIG (reference sequence).